One sample yielded the 4 T cell receptor beta chains listed below, sequenced in a study of neoadjuvant nivolumab and ipilimumab in lung cancer. TCRdb keeps only in-frame clones here, not all; method: immunoSEQ multiplex PCR. Among approximately 29,000 clones listed, under 85% were seen once. Material: tumor tissue, obtained after neoadjuvant nivolumab, alone or with ipilimumab, at or shortly before surgery. The source of these receptors is an adult with non-small cell lung cancer.

The chain combines TRBV7-3 with TRBJ2-1; 11 bases match TRBD2. Germline CDR1 is SGHTA and CDR2 is FQGTGA. V lost 5 bases, J lost 7 bases, and 7 bases stayed unmatched. The length of the CDR3 is 15 residues. CDR3 loop: CASSALAGVGNEQFF. The CDR3 DNA reads TGTGCCAGCAGCGCACTAGCGGGAGTGGGAAATGAGCAGTTCTTC.

This sequence joins TRBV6-5 and TRBJ1-1, with a weak D call TRBD1 (5 bases). The CDR3 runs 16 residues. Germline V gene data show CDR1 as MNHEY and CDR2 as SVGAGI. The ends were cut back, 0 bases at V and 4 bases at J, with 15 bases in the middle. The CDR3 protein is CASSYSVGGGGTEAFF. The DNA of the CDR3 is TGTGCCAGCAGTTACTCTGTTGGTGGGGGAGGCACTGAAGCTTTCTTT.

The table lists this clone with a count of one. The V and J genes are TRBV29-1 and TRBJ2-1, with 9 bases matching TRBD1. There are 13 residues in the CDR3. The junction had 6 bases not matched to a gene; V was cut back by 4 bases and J by 8 bases. Looked up from germline, CDR1 is SQVTM and CDR2 is ANQGSEA. CDR3 in amino acids: CSVGGQGVHEQFF. DNA for the CDR3: TGCAGCGTTGGGGGACAGGGTGTTCATGAGCAGTTCTTC.

The chain joins TRBV5-6 to TRBJ2-3; D is unclear. CDR3 length: 15 amino acids. The germline V and J ends were trimmed by 2 bases and 1 base, with 11 bases remaining between them. CDR1 is SGHDT, CDR2 YYEEEE, per germline. CDR3 loop: CASSLTVYGTDTQYF. Written as DNA, the CDR3 is TGTGCCAGCAGCTTAACGGTTTACGGCACAGATACGCAGTATTTT.